This TCR beta chain was obtained from a study of control samples from healthy donors and cancer patients. This CDR3 has 15 residues. Germline CDR1 and CDR2: LNHDA and SQIVND (reference sequence). Trimming pared 5 bases from V and 2 bases from J, leaving 15 bases between. This clone occurred once. The protocol was immunoSEQ multiplex PCR, while the TCRdb copy is restricted to in-frame clones and leaves out a portion. This table holds approximately 83,000 clones, 85% to 95% found once. Sequenced sample: blood. The chain links TRBV19 to TRBJ1-2; D may be TRBD1 (6 bases). The clonotype originates from a woman in her 30s in good health. The DNA of the CDR3 is TGTGCCAGTAGTGGTGGACAGATTTCAAACTATGGCTACACCTTC. Residues: CASSGGQISNYGYTF.